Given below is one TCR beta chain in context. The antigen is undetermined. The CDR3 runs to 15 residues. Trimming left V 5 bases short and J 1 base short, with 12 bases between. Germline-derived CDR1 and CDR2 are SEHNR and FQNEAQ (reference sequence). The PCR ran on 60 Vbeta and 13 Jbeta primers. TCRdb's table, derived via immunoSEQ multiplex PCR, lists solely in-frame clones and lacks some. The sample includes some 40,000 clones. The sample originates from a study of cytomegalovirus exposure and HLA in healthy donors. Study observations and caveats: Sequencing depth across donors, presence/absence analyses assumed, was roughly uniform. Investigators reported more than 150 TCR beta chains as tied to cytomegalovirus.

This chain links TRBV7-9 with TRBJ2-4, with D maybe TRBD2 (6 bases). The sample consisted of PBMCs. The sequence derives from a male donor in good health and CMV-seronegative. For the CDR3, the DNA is TGTGCCAGCAGCCACAACCGGGGGGCCAAAAACATTCAGTACTTC. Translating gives CASSHNRGAKNIQYF.